This TCR beta chain was identified during a study of OX40 agonist ivuxolimab in advanced cancers. Autoimmune disease history or systemic immunosuppression led to patients being barred. TCRdb's copy holds only in-frame clones and misses some; the assay was immunoSEQ multiplex PCR. The profile shows 68,000 or so clones, roughly 90% of them singletons. The receptor comes from an adult with an advanced solid tumor such as melanoma, head and neck, liver or kidney cancer. The starting material was CD4+ or CD8+ T cells sorted from blood, obtained in a trial of the OX40 agonist ivuxolimab.

CDR3 in DNA: TGTGCCAGCAGCTTGGGCGGGCTCCTTGGGGAGCAGTACTTC. Translating gives CASSLGGLLGEQYF. The chain couples TRBV5-4 to TRBJ2-7; a weak D match, TRBD2 (5 bases). Per the germline V gene, CDR1 is SGHNT and CDR2 is YYREEE (reference sequence). The CDR3 covers 14 residues. The V end lost 0 bases, the J end lost 7 bases, and 14 bases lay between the germline ends.